Listed here are 21 T cell receptor beta chains from one sample, sequenced in a study of metastatic and nonmetastatic thyroid tumors. Patients were all untreated before their thyroid surgery. TCRdb re-called the PCR reads through MiXCR. The sample includes tens of thousands of clones, about 30% of them seen just once. Sequencing used blood. The receptors stem from a female donor with papillary thyroid cancer or a benign thyroid nodule (not recorded which). Some clones in this sample may be carry-over from other donors' samples.

The chain couples TRBV28 to TRBJ2-2, with 7 bases matching TRBD1. Per germline, CDR1 MDHEN and CDR2 SYDVKM. Germline trimming cut 7 bases from V and 3 bases from J; bases unmatched to any gene: 8. The CDR3 is 15 amino acids. The CDR3 sequence: CASITGQRDTGELFF. The DNA of the CDR3 is TGTGCCAGCATCACGGGACAGAGGGACACCGGGGAGCTGTTTTTT. Variable domain in full (rest from reference TRBV28 and TRBJ2-2): DVKVTQSSRYLVKRTGEKVFLECVQDMDHENMFWYRQDPGLGLRLIYFSYDVKMKEKGDIPEGYSVSREKKERFSLILESASTNQTSMYLCASITGQRDTGELFFGEGSRLTVL.

This chain uses TRBV5-1 with TRBJ2-7; 9 positions match TRBD1. The CDR3 is made up of 15 amino acids. Unmatched junction bases numbered 7, after V lost 0 bases and J lost 6 bases. Germline CDR1 SGHRS, CDR2 YFSETQ. The CDR3 DNA follows: TGCGCCAGCAGCTTGGATTGGGGACAGGGTGTCGAGCAGTACTTC. Protein product: CASSLDWGQGVEQYF.

This clone was seen repeatedly, ten times or more. The chain is built from TRBV5-4 and TRBJ1-2, with TRBD1 as a possible D gene (5 bases). V lost 6 bases and J 4 bases, leaving 13 bases between the germline ends. CDR3 length equals 13 residues. Germline-derived CDR1 and CDR2 are SGHNT and YYREEE (reference sequence). CDR3 sequence: CASTGGLVYGYTF. CDR3 nucleotide sequence: TGTGCCAGCACGGGGGGATTAGTCTATGGCTACACCTTC.

The chain combines TRBV10-3 with TRBJ2-2, with 7 bases matching TRBD1. The CDR3 totals 15 residues. V was pared by 4 bases and J by 7 bases, with 9 bases of the junction left unmatched. CDR1 is ENHRY, CDR2 SYGVKD, per germline. CDR3 region: CAISVSGTVVGELFF. The CDR3 DNA follows: TGTGCCATCAGTGTCTCCGGGACAGTGGTCGGGGAGCTGTTTTTT.

The table lists this clone with many counts. The V call is TRBV6-5, the J call TRBJ2-1; 7 bases map to TRBD1. CDR1 is MNHEY and CDR2 is SVGAGI in the germline V gene. CDR3 length: 17 amino acids. Trimming removed 0 bases from V and 0 bases from J; junction bases left unmatched: 5. CDR3 loop: CASSYSYRGSSYNEQFF. In nucleotides, the CDR3 is TGTGCCAGCAGTTACTCATACAGGGGAAGCTCCTACAATGAGCAGTTCTTC.

The gene calls are TRBV9 and TRBJ1-1; D may be TRBD1 (6 bases). Germline V gene sequence: CDR1 SGDLS, CDR2 YYNGEE. Trimming stripped 7 bases from V and 7 bases from J, with 17 bases between. The CDR3 has 13 amino acids. The CDR3 nucleotides are TGTGCCAGCGCGGGGGCAGGGACCGGTGAAGCTTTCTTT. It yields the protein CASAGAGTGEAFF.

This clone showed up just once. This sample also contains other DNA sequences that code for the same CDR3. V usage is TRBV20-1 and J usage is TRBJ2-7, with 7 positions matching TRBD1. CDR1 is DFQATT, CDR2 SNEGSKA, per germline (reference sequence). The CDR3 is 16 amino acids. Germline trimming cut 0 bases from V and 3 bases from J; bases unmatched to any gene: 11. CDR3 loop: CSARDPRTGVYYEQYF. The CDR3 nucleotides are TGCAGTGCTAGAGACCCACGTACAGGGGTTTACTACGAGCAGTACTTC.

This clone was recorded many times. The chain couples TRBV2 to TRBJ2-2; weak D call: TRBD1 (5 bases). CDR3 length: 15 amino acids. The germline V gene encodes CDR1 SNHLY and CDR2 FYNNEI. Trimming pared 11 bases from V and 5 bases from J, leaving 21 bases between. The CDR3: CAGTGRTRTTGELFF. CDR3 in DNA: TGTGCCGGCACCGGTAGGACAAGGACGACCGGGGAGCTGTTTTTT.

The chain has TRBV19 and TRBJ2-1, with 8 nucleotides matching TRBD2. The CDR3 covers 13 residues. The V gene's germline CDR1 is LNHDA and CDR2 SQIVND (reference sequence). V lost 7 bases and J lost 16; bases outside the gene matches: 15. The CDR3 reads CASMGGRCDEYFF. The CDR3 nucleotides read TGTGCCAGTATGGGCGGGAGGTGTGATGAGTATTTCTTC.

This clone came up many times. This rearrangement joins TRBV14 to TRBJ2-1; 10 bases are shared with TRBD1. Germline lookup yields CDR1 SGHDN and CDR2 FVKESK. The trim removed 4 bases at V and 7 bases at J, leaving 13 bases unmatched. The CDR3 spans 17 residues. The CDR3 bases are TGTGCCAGCAGCCCTCCCACAGGGACAGGGGTCCGTAATGAGCAGTTCTTC. It yields the protein CASSPPTGTGVRNEQFF.

The chain combines TRBV18 with TRBJ1-1; D unclear. The CDR3 is 14 amino acids. Germline CDR1 and CDR2: KGHSH and LQKENI. Trimming left V 4 bases short and J 3 bases short, with 12 bases between. CDR3 sequence: CASSLLETHTEAFF. CDR3 nucleotide sequence: TGTGCCAGCTCACTGTTAGAGACACACACTGAAGCTTTCTTT.

This clone has at least ten counts. The rearrangement joins TRBV20-1 to TRBJ1-4; the D gene is possibly TRBD1 (5 bases). The CDR3 has 14 residues. With 3 bases removed from V and 6 bases from J, the gap between germline ends came to 14 bases. Germline V gene data show CDR1 as DFQATT and CDR2 as SNEGSKA (reference sequence). The CDR3 coding sequence is TGCAGTGCTAGGGAGGGGATCGAGCATGAAAAACTGTTTTTT. It specifies CSAREGIEHEKLFF.

The chain joins TRBV5-1 to TRBJ1-4; D unclear. Trimming took off 0 bases at V and 2 bases at J, with 8 bases between the two ends. There are 15 residues in the CDR3. The germline CDR1 and CDR2 sequences are SGHRS and YFSETQ. The CDR3 bases are TGCGCCAGCAGCTTGGAGGGAGGGACTAATGAAAAACTGTTTTTT. This translates into CASSLEGGTNEKLFF.

There are a few counts of this clone. A read error may produce the germline difference seen at one junction end. This sample also contains other DNA sequences that code for the same CDR3. The V gene is TRBV15, the J gene TRBJ2-5; a weak D match, TRBD1 (5 bases). Germline V gene sequence: CDR1 LNHNV, CDR2 YYDKDF (reference sequence). This CDR3 has 16 residues. CDR3 protein: CATSRGLQGRKETQYF. CDR3 DNA: TGTGCCACAAGCAGAGGCCTCCAGGGTCGGAAAGAGACACAGTACTTC.

This clone was counted at least ten times. The chain recombines TRBV20-1 with TRBJ2-7; 10 bases align to TRBD1. The trim removed 6 bases at V and 2 bases at J, leaving 13 bases unmatched. CDR3 length: 16 residues. The germline CDR1 and CDR2 sequences are DFQATT and SNEGSKA (reference sequence). This CDR3 reads CSAFPDGDRGTYEQYF. CDR3 nucleotide sequence: TGCAGTGCCTTCCCAGACGGGGACAGGGGAACCTACGAGCAGTACTTC.

This clone has only a few counts. V gene TRBV20-1 combines with J gene TRBJ1-5; D unclear. CDR3 length: 13 amino acids. Trimming stripped 4 bases from V and 3 bases from J, with 10 bases between. Germline V lookup: CDR1 DFQATT, CDR2 SNEGSKA (reference sequence). CDR3 nucleotides: TGCAGTGCTATAGAGCGGTCCAATCAGCCCCAGCATTTT. It encodes CSAIERSNQPQHF.

This clone was observed many times. V gene TRBV3-1 combines with J gene TRBJ1-1; D not certain. Germline V lookup: CDR1 LGHDT, CDR2 YNNKEL (reference sequence). The CDR3 totals 16 residues. Trimming left V 4 bases short and J 0 bases short, with 15 bases between. The CDR3 reads CASSPAEFGMNTEAFF. DNA for the CDR3: TGTGCCAGCAGCCCAGCAGAGTTTGGAATGAACACTGAAGCTTTCTTT.

This clone was detected many times. The V gene is TRBV18, the J gene TRBJ2-1; 7 nucleotides align to TRBD1. The CDR3 sequence is 14 residues long. After removal of 3 bases from V and 5 bases from J, the junction contained 4 bases not matched to a gene. Germline CDR1 reads KGHSH; CDR2 reads LQKENI. The CDR3 DNA follows: TGTGCCAGCTCACCGGGACAGTCAAACAATGAGCAGTTCTTC. Translated, it gives CASSPGQSNNEQFF.

Relative to its sample, this clone is medium-sized. The chain joins TRBV30 to TRBJ2-7; 11 bases are shared with TRBD2. The CDR3 extends over 13 amino acids. The V segment lost 0 bases and the J segment 6 bases; nucleotides outside the gene matches: 1. Germline CDR1 and CDR2: GTSNPN and SVGIG (reference sequence). The CDR3 nucleotides are TGTGCCTGGAGTGTAGGACTAGCGGGCGAGCAGTACTTC. Its protein is CAWSVGLAGEQYF.

About this clone: The CDR3 carries no conserved terminal phenylalanine or tryptophan, so it likely arises from a read error. The chain has TRBV7-6 and TRBJ2-7; TRBD1 matches 8 bases. With 6 bases clipped from V and 4 bases from J, the junction kept 8 bases outside the gene matches. The germline CDR1 and CDR2 sequences are SGHVS and FNYEAQ. The CDR3 is 14 residues long. The CDR3 nucleotides are TGTGCCAGCAGTTCGGACAGGGCGCTATACGAGCAGTACTCC. Translated, it gives CASSSDRALYEQYS.

This clone was recorded at least ten times. This chain joins TRBV4-3 and TRBJ2-6; maybe TRBD2 (6 bases). With 0 bases removed from V and 2 bases from J, the gap between germline ends came to 8 bases. Germline lookup yields CDR1 LGHNA and CDR2 YSLEER. This CDR3 is built from 16 residues. CDR3 nucleotides: TGCGCCAGCAGCCAAGAGTCGGGGGCTGGGGCCAACGTCCTGACTTTC. This translates into CASSQESGAGANVLTF.